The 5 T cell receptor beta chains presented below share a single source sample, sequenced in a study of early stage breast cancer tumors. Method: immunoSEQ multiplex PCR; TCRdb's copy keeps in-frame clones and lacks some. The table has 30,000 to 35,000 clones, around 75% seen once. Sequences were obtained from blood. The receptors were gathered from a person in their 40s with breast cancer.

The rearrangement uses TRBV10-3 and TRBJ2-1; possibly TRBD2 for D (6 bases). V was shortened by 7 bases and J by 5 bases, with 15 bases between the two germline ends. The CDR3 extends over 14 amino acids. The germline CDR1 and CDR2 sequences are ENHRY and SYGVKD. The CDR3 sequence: CAIMREDFHNEQFF. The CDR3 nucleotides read TGTGCCATCATGAGGGAGGATTTCCACAATGAGCAGTTCTTC.

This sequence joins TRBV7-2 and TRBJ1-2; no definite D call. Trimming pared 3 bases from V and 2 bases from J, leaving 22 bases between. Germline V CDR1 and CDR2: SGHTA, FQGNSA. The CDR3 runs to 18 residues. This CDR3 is CASSLALVLGRTNYGYTF. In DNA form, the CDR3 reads TGTGCCAGCAGCTTGGCCCTGGTATTGGGCAGGACCAACTATGGCTACACCTTC. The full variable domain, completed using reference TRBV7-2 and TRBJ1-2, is GAGVSQSPSNKVTEKGKDVELRCDPISGHTALYWYRQSLGQGLEFLIYFQGNSAPDKSGLPSDRFSAERTGGSVSTLTIQRTQQEDSAVYLCASSLALVLGRTNYGYTFGSGTRLTVV.

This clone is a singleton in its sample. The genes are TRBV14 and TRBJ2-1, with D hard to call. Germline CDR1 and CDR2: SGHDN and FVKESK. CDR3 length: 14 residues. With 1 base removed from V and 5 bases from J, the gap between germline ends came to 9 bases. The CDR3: CASSQVTRDNEQFF. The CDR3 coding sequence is TGTGCCAGCAGCCAAGTTACCCGGGACAATGAGCAGTTCTTC.

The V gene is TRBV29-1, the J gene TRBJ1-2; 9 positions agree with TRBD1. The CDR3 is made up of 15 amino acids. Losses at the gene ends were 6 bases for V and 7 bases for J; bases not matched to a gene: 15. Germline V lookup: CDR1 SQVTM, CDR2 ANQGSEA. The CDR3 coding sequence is TGCAGCGTCCACCCCACAGGGGGCGCCAGGGGTGGCTACACCTTC. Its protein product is CSVHPTGGARGGYTF.

CDR3: CASSPWGIGRVYEQYF. DNA for the CDR3: TGTGCCAGCTCACCATGGGGTATCGGCAGGGTCTACGAGCAGTACTTC. This chain joins TRBV18 and TRBJ2-7, with a possible D match to TRBD1 (5 bases). Germline loops: CDR1 KGHSH, CDR2 LQKENI. The CDR3 is made up of 16 amino acids. V gave up 2 bases and J gave up 3 bases, with 17 bases separating them. The variable domain in full, completed from reference TRBV18 and TRBJ2-7, reads NAGVMQNPRHLVRRRGQEARLRCSPMKGHSHVYWYRQLPEEGLKFMVYLQKENIIDESGMPKERFSAEFPKEGPSILRIQQVVRGDSAAYFCASSPWGIGRVYEQYFGPGTRLTVT.